The 8 T cell receptor beta chains reported below all come from one sample, sequenced in a study of regulatory dendritic cells for organ transplantation. Allogeneic regulatory or mature dendritic cells were co-cultured for roughly five days with CFSE-labeled sorted T cells at 1:10. The data were produced by immunoSEQ multiplex PCR, yet TCRdb's version contains in-frame clones alone and is incomplete. The sample records about 4,200 clones, around 64% being singletons. Their recognized antigens are unknown. What was sequenced was memory CD8+ T cells from blood cultured with regulatory dendritic cells. Subset specified: CD45RO+ memory T cells. The receptors were sampled from a human donor in good health.

This chain joins TRBV9 and TRBJ1-1; no definite D call. The CDR3 runs 13 residues. In germline, CDR1 is SGDLS, CDR2 YYNGEE. Trimming left V 0 bases short and J 7 bases short, with 10 bases between. DNA for the CDR3: TGTGCCAGCAGCGTAGGTGAGCGGAATGAAGCTTTCTTT. Translated: CASSVGERNEAFF.

The J gene is TRBJ2-7, the V gene TRBV6-5, with 7 bases identical to TRBD1. The CDR3 contains 13 residues. The V gene's germline CDR1 is MNHEY and CDR2 SVGAGI. With V trimmed by 6 bases and J by 3 bases, 5 bases remained unmatched. CDR3 bases: TGTGCCAGCAGACCGACAGGGAACTACGAGCAGTACTTC. The encoded protein is CASRPTGNYEQYF.

This chain links TRBV7-9 with TRBJ2-1; D is possibly TRBD2 (5 bases). Per germline, CDR1 SEHNR and CDR2 FQNEAQ (reference sequence). This CDR3 region has 14 residues. V lost 5 bases to trimming and J lost 3 bases, with 11 bases between them. In nucleotides, the CDR3 is TGTGCCAGCAGCCCGACGGGGTACTACAATGAGCAGTTCTTC. It specifies CASSPTGYYNEQFF.

There are a few counts of this clone. The rearrangement uses TRBV2 and TRBJ2-7; TRBD2 matches 13 bases. The CDR3 totals 18 residues. J gave up 3 bases and V 6 bases, and 14 bases lay outside the gene matches. CDR1 and CDR2 (germline): SNHLY, FYNNEI. CDR3 loop: CASRRTSGGASGIYEQYF. CDR3 nucleotide sequence: TGTGCCAGCAGACGAACTAGCGGGGGGGCTTCGGGGATCTACGAGCAGTACTTC.

V is TRBV7-9 and J is TRBJ1-5; 10 bases line up with TRBD1. This CDR3 region has 16 residues. V was clipped by 5 bases and J by 3 bases; unmatched bases: 7. CDR1 and CDR2 from the germline V gene are SEHNR and FQNEAQ (reference sequence). CDR3 loop: CASSAPGTGDNQPQHF. The CDR3, as DNA: TGTGCCAGCAGCGCACCCGGGACAGGGGACAATCAGCCCCAGCATTTT.

The chain combines TRBV11-3 with TRBJ2-3, with D possibly matching TRBD2 (6 bases). CDR1 and CDR2 from the germline V gene are SGHNT and YENEEA. The V and J ends lost 4 bases and 2 bases respectively, with 13 bases between them. The CDR3 length is 15 residues. CDR3 nucleotide sequence: TGTGCCAGCAGCTCCGGGTGGGGGGACACAGATACGCAGTATTTT. Its translation: CASSSGWGDTDTQYF.

The chain joins TRBV4-2 to TRBJ2-3, with 10 bases identical to TRBD1. The V gene's germline CDR1 is LGHNA and CDR2 YNFKEQ. The V and J ends lost 3 bases and 6 bases, in that order; junction bases with no gene match: 6. The CDR3 length is 15 residues. This chain's CDR3 is CASSQDGQGGDTQYF. Written as DNA, the CDR3 is TGTGCCAGCAGCCAGGATGGACAGGGGGGGGATACGCAGTATTTT.

This chain uses TRBV4-3 with TRBJ2-1, with D perhaps matching TRBD2 (6 bases). The CDR3 is 16 amino acids. Trimming left V 2 bases short and J 0 bases short, with 11 bases between. CDR1 is LGHNA, CDR2 YSLEER, per germline. CDR3 sequence: CASSQYSGSSYNEQFF. As DNA, the CDR3 is TGCGCCAGCAGCCAATATAGCGGAAGCTCCTACAATGAGCAGTTCTTC.